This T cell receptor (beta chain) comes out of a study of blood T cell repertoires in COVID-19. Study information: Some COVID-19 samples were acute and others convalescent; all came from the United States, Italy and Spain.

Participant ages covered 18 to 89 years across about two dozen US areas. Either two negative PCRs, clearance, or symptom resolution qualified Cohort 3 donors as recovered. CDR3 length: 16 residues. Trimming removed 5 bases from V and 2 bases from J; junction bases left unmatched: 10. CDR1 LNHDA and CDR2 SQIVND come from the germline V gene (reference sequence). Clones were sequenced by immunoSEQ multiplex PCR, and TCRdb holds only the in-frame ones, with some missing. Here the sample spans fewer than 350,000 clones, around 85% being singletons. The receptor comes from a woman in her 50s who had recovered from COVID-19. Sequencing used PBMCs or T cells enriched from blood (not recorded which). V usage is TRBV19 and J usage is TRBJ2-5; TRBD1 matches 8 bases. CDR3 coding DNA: TGTGCCAGTAGTCGAACCGGGACAGGAGCACAAGAGACCCAGTACTTC. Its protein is CASSRTGTGAQETQYF.